Following are 10 T cell receptor beta chains from one sample sequenced in a study of blood T cell repertoires in COVID-19. TCRdb's copy holds only in-frame clones and misses some; the assay was immunoSEQ multiplex PCR. The repertoire includes about 53,000 clones, approximately 80% of them detected once, and 11% to 15% sits in the top ten. Sequenced input: peripheral blood. The receptors come from a human donor in a cohort sampled during active COVID-19.

This clone has a handful of counts. The gene calls are TRBV29-1 and TRBJ2-1, with a tentative D call TRBD1 (5 bases). This CDR3 is 14 amino acids long. Trimming cost V 1 base and J 4 bases, with 11 bases left between them. Germline CDR1 SQVTM, CDR2 ANQGSEA. Here the CDR3 reads CSVEVGRQYNEQFF. The CDR3, as DNA: TGCAGCGTTGAAGTGGGGCGCCAGTACAATGAGCAGTTCTTC.

The V and J genes are TRBV19 and TRBJ1-5, with D hard to call. V was cut by 4 bases and J by 2 bases, with 18 bases left in between. CDR1 is LNHDA, CDR2 SQIVND, per germline (reference sequence). This CDR3 is 17 amino acids long. The DNA of the CDR3 is TGTGCCAGTAGTAGGAGGCTGGGTGTCGGGGGCAATCAGCCCCAGCATTTT. Amino acid sequence: CASSRRLGVGGNQPQHF.

Only one count was recorded for this clone. The CDR3 sequence: CASSPAGLISYEQYF. The CDR3 DNA is TGTGCCAGCAGCCCAGCAGGGCTGATCTCCTACGAGCAGTACTTC. The rearrangement uses TRBV7-2 and TRBJ2-7; D might be TRBD1 (5 bases). The germline V gene encodes CDR1 SGHTA and CDR2 FQGNSA. The CDR3 runs 15 residues. The V end lost 5 bases, the J end lost 0 bases, and 14 bases lay between the germline ends. The full variable domain, rest sourced from reference TRBV7-2 and TRBJ2-7, is GAGVSQSPSNKVTEKGKDVELRCDPISGHTALYWYRQSLGQGLEFLIYFQGNSAPDKSGLPSDRFSAERTGGSVSTLTIQRTQQEDSAVYLCASSPAGLISYEQYFGPGTRLTVT.

The rearrangement joins TRBV2 to TRBJ2-3; D might be TRBD1 (6 bases). V was clipped by 2 bases and J by 6 bases, with 12 bases between them. CDR1 is SNHLY, CDR2 FYNNEI, per germline. The CDR3 has 14 amino acids. CDR3 sequence reads: CASSETWGQDTQYF. DNA for the CDR3: TGTGCCAGCAGTGAAACTTGGGGGCAGGATACGCAGTATTTT.

The chain joins TRBV7-8 to TRBJ1-6; D may be TRBD1 (5 bases). V gave up 5 bases and J gave up 0 bases, with 11 bases separating them. The germline V gene encodes CDR1 SGHVS and CDR2 FQNEAQ. This CDR3 is 16 amino acids long. The CDR3 loop is CASSRRQNSYNSPLHF. Here the CDR3 DNA reads TGTGCCAGCAGCCGCAGACAGAACTCCTATAATTCACCCCTCCACTTT.

The genes are TRBV5-1 and TRBJ1-6; D remains unclear. The V and J ends lost 2 bases and 9 bases respectively, with 15 bases between them. Germline values: CDR1 SGHRS, CDR2 YFSETQ. This CDR3 contains 15 residues. The CDR3 is CASSLGAEARSPLHF. The CDR3 bases are TGCGCCAGCAGCTTAGGTGCCGAGGCCCGTTCACCCCTCCACTTT.

This clone was recorded many times. The rearrangement links TRBV27 to TRBJ2-5, with D maybe TRBD1 (6 bases). Germline V gene data show CDR1 as MNHEY and CDR2 as SMNVEV (reference sequence). V shed 8 bases and J shed 5 bases, with 15 bases lying between them. The CDR3 extends over 13 amino acids. The CDR3 DNA sequence: TGTGCCAGCGGACCACAGGGAGCGGAGACCCAGTACTTC. Encoded protein: CASGPQGAETQYF.

This clone was detected only once. The chain uses TRBV5-6 and TRBJ2-1; 10 bases line up with TRBD2. The CDR3 consists of 16 residues. Trimming at V came to 4 bases and at J to 9 bases, leaving 13 bases not matched to a gene. Germline-derived CDR1 and CDR2 are SGHDT and YYEEEE. CDR3 sequence reads: CASSPGSSGGIGEQFF. CDR3 DNA: TGTGCCAGCAGCCCGGGGTCTAGCGGGGGCATTGGTGAGCAGTTCTTC.

This chain joins TRBV30 and TRBJ2-1, with D maybe TRBD2 (6 bases). Trimming left V 3 bases short and J 8 bases short, with 17 bases between. This CDR3 has 14 residues. Germline loops: CDR1 GTSNPN, CDR2 SVGIG (reference sequence). CDR3 loop: CAWSDSGLSDEQFF. In DNA form, the CDR3 reads TGTGCCTGGAGCGATAGCGGTCTTTCCGATGAGCAGTTCTTC.

The V gene is TRBV7-6, the J gene TRBJ1-1, with 7 bases fitting TRBD1. CDR1 and CDR2 (germline): SGHVS, FNYEAQ. V lost 4 bases to trimming and J lost 5 bases; unmatched junction nucleotides: 10. CDR3 length: 15 amino acids. CDR3 DNA: TGTGCCAGCAGCTCCGGGACAGCCGGGGGAACTGAAGCTTTCTTT. Its translation is CASSSGTAGGTEAFF. The whole variable domain, filled in from reference TRBV7-6 and TRBJ1-1, reads GAGVSQSPRYKVTKRGQDVALRCDPISGHVSLYWYRQALGQGPEFLTYFNYEAQQDKSGLPNDRFSAERPEGSISTLTIQRTEQRDSAMYRCASSSGTAGGTEAFFGQGTRLTVV.